This paragraph covers one TCR beta chain sequence. Its target is not known. Both 60 Vbeta primers and 13 Jbeta primers went into the PCR. Profiled with immunoSEQ multiplex PCR; TCRdb holds only in-frame clones, not every one. Altogether approximately 140,000 clones are present, around 80% being singletons, with the ten largest covering 6.8%. These data originate in a study of cytomegalovirus exposure and HLA in healthy donors. Study conclusions and caveats: Per a later analysis, HLA-associated TCR beta chains showed more clonal expansion than other, equally common TCR beta chains. Most of the TCR beta V segments (in an earlier analysis) were productive either about 90% or about 30% of the time.

Germline lookup yields CDR1 SGHRS and CDR2 YFSETQ. J was trimmed by 5 bases and V by 2 bases; bases with no gene match: 10. There are 16 residues in the CDR3. Donors showed nominal health when sampled, although they likely had unrecorded immune exposures. This sequence was found in a man in his forties in good health and CMV-seropositive. Sequencing input: PBMCs. The rearrangement uses TRBV5-1 and TRBJ1-1; 9 bases line up with TRBD1. CDR3 nucleotide sequence: TGCGCCAGCAGCTTTGTCGTAATGGGACAGGGAACTGAAGCTTTCTTT. It encodes CASSFVVMGQGTEAFF.